A selection of T cell receptor beta chains follows, all from one sample in a study of T cell repertoires in aging, cancer and after chemotherapy. Each CDR3 protein gets one entry after TCRdb re-called the multiplex PCR reads with MiXCR. The profile shows thousands of distinct CDR3 sequences, under 60% of them singletons. Sample: blood. Receptors were obtained from a human donor with a blood cancer. Both conserved end residues are part of each CDR3. D genes are given only for firm matches. Not every row has a clone size; where given, it reads once, few, many or a size class.

j_call: TRBJ2-7; d_call: -; clone_size: -; v_call: TRBV20-1; cdr3_nt: TGCAGTGCTAGAGAGCCAGCGGACAGCTCCTACGAGCAGTACTTC; cdr3_aa: CSAREPADSSYEQYF
j_call: TRBJ2-7; d_call: TRBD1; clone_size: few; v_call: TRBV5-6; cdr3_nt: TGTGCCAGCAGCGACCGGGACAGCTTCTACGAGCAGTACTTC; cdr3_aa: CASSDRDSFYEQYF
j_call: TRBJ2-1; d_call: TRBD1; clone_size: few; v_call: TRBV29-1; cdr3_nt: TGCAGCGCCGCGAGGACAGGATCCTACAATGAGCAGTTCTTC; cdr3_aa: CSAARTGSYNEQFF
j_call: TRBJ2-7; d_call: TRBD2; clone_size: -; v_call: TRBV20-1; cdr3_nt: TGCAGTGCTAGCGGGGGGAGCTACGAGCAGTACTTC; cdr3_aa: CSASGGSYEQYF
j_call: TRBJ1-4; d_call: TRBD1; clone_size: -; v_call: TRBV29-1; cdr3_nt: TGCAGCGTTTACAGGGGGCCGGAGGAAAAACTGTTTTTT; cdr3_aa: CSVYRGPEEKLFF
j_call: TRBJ2-5; d_call: -; clone_size: -; v_call: TRBV12-3/TRBV12-4; cdr3_nt: TGTGCCAGCAGTTGGGGAGAGACCCAGTACTTC; cdr3_aa: CASSWGETQYF
j_call: TRBJ2-1; d_call: TRBD1; clone_size: -; v_call: TRBV6-1; cdr3_nt: TGTGCCAGCAGTGAAGCGACAGGGGGCAATGAGCAGTTCTTC; cdr3_aa: CASSEATGGNEQFF
j_call: TRBJ1-5; d_call: -; clone_size: -; v_call: TRBV30; cdr3_nt: TGTGCCTGGAGTCCGAATAGCAATCAGCCCCAGCATTTT; cdr3_aa: CAWSPNSNQPQHF
j_call: TRBJ2-1; d_call: -; clone_size: -; v_call: TRBV30; cdr3_nt: TGTGCCTGGAGTGTACTGGACCCCCGAAGGTCTCAGTTCTTC; cdr3_aa: CAWSVLDPRRSQFF
j_call: TRBJ2-5; d_call: -; clone_size: large; v_call: TRBV29-1; cdr3_nt: TGCAGCGTGCGTAATCCGATTGACAGGCCGGGGGAGACCCAGTACTTC; cdr3_aa: CSVRNPIDRPGETQYF
j_call: TRBJ1-1; d_call: -; clone_size: -; v_call: TRBV11-1; cdr3_nt: TGTGCCAGCAGTGACCCTAAGGGAGGGAACACTGAAGCTTTCTTT; cdr3_aa: CASSDPKGGNTEAFF
j_call: TRBJ2-7; d_call: TRBD2; clone_size: -; v_call: TRBV5-5; cdr3_nt: TGTGCCAGCAGCTTGGGCCCCACCGGGACTACTTACTACGAGCAGTACTTC; cdr3_aa: CASSLGPTGTTYYEQYF
j_call: TRBJ2-5; d_call: TRBD2; clone_size: -; v_call: TRBV6-1; cdr3_nt: TGTGCCAGCAGTTACCTCACTAGCGGCGGTCCGTACTTC; cdr3_aa: CASSYLTSGGPYF
j_call: TRBJ2-6; d_call: -; clone_size: -; v_call: TRBV29-1; cdr3_nt: TGCAGCGCCAACTCTGGGGCCAACGTCCTGACTTTC; cdr3_aa: CSANSGANVLTF
j_call: TRBJ2-6; d_call: TRBD1; clone_size: -; v_call: TRBV6-5; cdr3_nt: TGTGCCAGCAGTTACGGGACAGGGACTGGGGCCAACGTCCTGACTTTC; cdr3_aa: CASSYGTGTGANVLTF
j_call: TRBJ2-7; d_call: TRBD1; clone_size: -; v_call: TRBV27; cdr3_nt: TGTGCCAGCAGTTTCGTGGGACAGGGCTACGAGCAGTACTTC; cdr3_aa: CASSFVGQGYEQYF
j_call: TRBJ2-7; d_call: TRBD1; clone_size: -; v_call: TRBV29-1; cdr3_nt: TGCAGCGTCGACAGGGGGGGGTTCGAGCAGTACTTC; cdr3_aa: CSVDRGGFEQYF
j_call: TRBJ2-7; d_call: TRBD1; clone_size: -; v_call: TRBV12-3/TRBV12-4; cdr3_nt: TGTGCCAGCAGTTCCGGGACAGGGATAAGGGAGCAGTACTTC; cdr3_aa: CASSSGTGIREQYF
j_call: TRBJ2-1; d_call: TRBD2; clone_size: -; v_call: TRBV27; cdr3_nt: TGTGCCAGCAGGAGCGCCCTCTTAGCGGGTGGGCAGTTCTTC; cdr3_aa: CASRSALLAGGQFF
j_call: TRBJ2-1; d_call: TRBD2; clone_size: -; v_call: TRBV12-3/TRBV12-4; cdr3_nt: TGTGCCAGCACCCCGACTAGCGGGCCGGGGGTACTTAATGAGCAGTTCTTC; cdr3_aa: CASTPTSGPGVLNEQFF
j_call: TRBJ2-5; d_call: TRBD1; clone_size: medium-sized; v_call: TRBV29-1; cdr3_nt: TGCAGCGGTCGGACAGGGGGAGAGACCCAGTACTTC; cdr3_aa: CSGRTGGETQYF
j_call: TRBJ2-6; d_call: TRBD1; clone_size: -; v_call: TRBV12-3/TRBV12-4; cdr3_nt: TGTGCCAGCAGTTTAGGGGGACAGCCGATCTCTGGGGCCAACGTCATGACTTTC; cdr3_aa: CASSLGGQPISGANVMTF
j_call: TRBJ2-5; d_call: TRBD1; clone_size: few; v_call: TRBV5-6; cdr3_nt: TGTGCCAGCAGCCGTGGACAGGGGGCGAGGGAGACCCAGTACTTC; cdr3_aa: CASSRGQGARETQYF
j_call: TRBJ2-1; d_call: -; clone_size: -; v_call: TRBV7-3; cdr3_nt: TGTGCCAGCAGCTTAGACCGGAAGGGTGAGCAGTTCTTC; cdr3_aa: CASSLDRKGEQFF
j_call: TRBJ2-6; d_call: TRBD1; clone_size: few; v_call: TRBV29-1; cdr3_nt: TGCAGCGTTTGGGAGACAGGGGGCAGGTTCGGGGCCAACGTCCTGACTTTC; cdr3_aa: CSVWETGGRFGANVLTF
j_call: TRBJ1-4; d_call: -; clone_size: -; v_call: TRBV6-2/TRBV6-3; cdr3_nt: TGTGCCAGCAGGACGGGCTCAAAACTGTTTTTT; cdr3_aa: CASRTGSKLFF
j_call: TRBJ1-4; d_call: -; clone_size: once; v_call: TRBV29-1; cdr3_nt: TGCAGCGCAGTGGGCGGGGGTCGGAATGAAAAACTGTTTTTT; cdr3_aa: CSAVGGGRNEKLFF
j_call: TRBJ2-1; d_call: -; clone_size: once; v_call: TRBV7-4; cdr3_nt: TGTGCCAGCAGCTTAACGTTTGGACAGTACAATGAGCAGTTCTTC; cdr3_aa: CASSLTFGQYNEQFF
j_call: TRBJ1-6; d_call: -; clone_size: -; v_call: TRBV15; cdr3_nt: TGTGCCACCAGCAGCGGGGGTGGATCACCCCTCCACTTT; cdr3_aa: CATSSGGGSPLHF
j_call: TRBJ2-7; d_call: -; clone_size: medium-sized; v_call: TRBV29-1; cdr3_nt: TGCAGCGTAACAGACAGGCCCTACGAGCAGTACTTC; cdr3_aa: CSVTDRPYEQYF
j_call: TRBJ1-2; d_call: -; clone_size: medium-sized; v_call: TRBV30; cdr3_nt: TGTGCCTGGAGTGTACAGGCCCGCTACACCTTC; cdr3_aa: CAWSVQARYTF
j_call: TRBJ2-7; d_call: -; clone_size: large; v_call: TRBV29-1; cdr3_nt: TGCAGCGTTGGACAGAGCAACTACGAGCAGTACTTC; cdr3_aa: CSVGQSNYEQYF
j_call: TRBJ2-3; d_call: -; clone_size: few; v_call: TRBV15; cdr3_nt: TGTGCCACCAGCAGAGGAACAGAGGGCCCGACAGATACGCAGTATTTT; cdr3_aa: CATSRGTEGPTDTQYF
j_call: TRBJ2-5; d_call: -; clone_size: -; v_call: TRBV6-1; cdr3_nt: TGTGCCAGCAGAGTGGACCGGGGGTCGGAGACCCAGTACTTC; cdr3_aa: CASRVDRGSETQYF
j_call: TRBJ2-1; d_call: -; clone_size: -; v_call: TRBV6-5; cdr3_nt: TGTGCCAGCAGTTTATGGGGAGGAGGGAGTTCCAGGATCGATGAGCAGTTCTTC; cdr3_aa: CASSLWGGGSSRIDEQFF
j_call: TRBJ1-2; d_call: TRBD1; clone_size: -; v_call: TRBV6-5; cdr3_nt: TGTGCCAGCAGTTCGACAGGGACCTATGGCTACACCTTC; cdr3_aa: CASSSTGTYGYTF
j_call: TRBJ2-3; d_call: TRBD2; clone_size: few; v_call: TRBV5-6; cdr3_nt: TGTGCCAGCAGCTTGGGCCTAGCGGGAGGTGTAACAGATACGCAGTATTTT; cdr3_aa: CASSLGLAGGVTDTQYF
j_call: TRBJ1-2; d_call: TRBD1; clone_size: medium-sized; v_call: TRBV29-1; cdr3_nt: TGCAGCGTCGGGACAGGGCGAGGCTACACCTTC; cdr3_aa: CSVGTGRGYTF
j_call: TRBJ2-1; d_call: -; clone_size: -; v_call: TRBV12-3/TRBV12-4; cdr3_nt: TGTGCCAGCAGTTTTGGGGCGGAGCGGCCCTACAATGAGCAGTTCTTC; cdr3_aa: CASSFGAERPYNEQFF
j_call: TRBJ2-3; d_call: -; clone_size: -; v_call: TRBV6-5; cdr3_nt: TGTGCCAGCAAGATTGGGGGAAATACGCAGTATTTT; cdr3_aa: CASKIGGNTQYF
j_call: TRBJ2-2; d_call: TRBD1; clone_size: -; v_call: TRBV29-1; cdr3_nt: TGCAGCGTTCAACAGGGGTGGGACACCGGGGAGCTGTTTTTT; cdr3_aa: CSVQQGWDTGELFF
j_call: TRBJ2-7; d_call: -; clone_size: -; v_call: TRBV6-1; cdr3_nt: TGTGCCAGCAGTCCTCTTATGGGGGGAGAGCAGTACTTC; cdr3_aa: CASSPLMGGEQYF
j_call: TRBJ2-3; d_call: TRBD2; clone_size: -; v_call: TRBV7-2; cdr3_nt: TGTGCCAGCAGCTTGCTGGGGGGGATTACAGATACGCAGTATTTT; cdr3_aa: CASSLLGGITDTQYF
j_call: TRBJ2-3; d_call: TRBD2; clone_size: -; v_call: TRBV15; cdr3_nt: TGTGCCACCAGCAGAGCCTTTATGACCAGCGGGAACACAGATACGCAGTATTTT; cdr3_aa: CATSRAFMTSGNTDTQYF
j_call: TRBJ2-6; d_call: -; clone_size: few; v_call: TRBV11-3; cdr3_nt: TGTGCCAGTCAGGGTTTTGGGGCCAACGTCCTGACTTTC; cdr3_aa: CASQGFGANVLTF
j_call: TRBJ2-7; d_call: TRBD2; clone_size: few; v_call: TRBV6-1; cdr3_nt: TGTGCCAGCAGTGAACGGAGCGGGAGGTCCCTCTACGAGCAGTACTTC; cdr3_aa: CASSERSGRSLYEQYF
j_call: TRBJ2-2; d_call: TRBD1; clone_size: -; v_call: TRBV29-1; cdr3_nt: TGCAGCGTTGGTGGGACAGGCGGGGAGCTGTTTTTT; cdr3_aa: CSVGGTGGELFF
j_call: TRBJ1-2; d_call: -; clone_size: -; v_call: TRBV5-6; cdr3_nt: TGTGCCAGCAGCTGGGAAGTGAGCCGCTACACCTTC; cdr3_aa: CASSWEVSRYTF
j_call: TRBJ1-3; d_call: -; clone_size: -; v_call: TRBV6-5; cdr3_nt: TGTGCCAGCAGTTTTCGGGCCTACGGAAACACCATATATTTT; cdr3_aa: CASSFRAYGNTIYF
j_call: TRBJ2-3; d_call: -; clone_size: -; v_call: TRBV30; cdr3_nt: TGTGCCTGGAGCCCCGGTCGGGGAACGCAGTATTTT; cdr3_aa: CAWSPGRGTQYF
j_call: TRBJ2-1; d_call: TRBD1; clone_size: -; v_call: TRBV27; cdr3_nt: TGTGCCAGCAGTGGGACAGTCATGGGTGAGCAGTTCTTC; cdr3_aa: CASSGTVMGEQFF
j_call: TRBJ1-5; d_call: -; clone_size: -; v_call: TRBV15; cdr3_nt: TGTGCCACCAGCTTCACAGGGAGCAATCAGCCCCAGCATTTT; cdr3_aa: CATSFTGSNQPQHF